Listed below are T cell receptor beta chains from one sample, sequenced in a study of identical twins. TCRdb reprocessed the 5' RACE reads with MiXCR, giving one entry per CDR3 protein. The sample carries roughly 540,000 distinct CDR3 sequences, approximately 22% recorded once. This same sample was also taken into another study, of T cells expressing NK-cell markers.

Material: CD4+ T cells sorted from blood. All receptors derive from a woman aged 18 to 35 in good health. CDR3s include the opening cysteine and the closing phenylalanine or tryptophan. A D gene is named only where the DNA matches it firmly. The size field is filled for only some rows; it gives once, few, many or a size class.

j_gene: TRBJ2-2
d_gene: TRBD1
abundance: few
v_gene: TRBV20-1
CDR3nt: TGCAGTGCAATGGACAGGCCCACCGGGGAGCTGTTTTTT
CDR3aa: CSAMDRPTGELFF

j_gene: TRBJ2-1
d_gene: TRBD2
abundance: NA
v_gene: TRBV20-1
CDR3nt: TGCAGTGCTAGAGATAGGAAGCGGGAGAGCAATGAGCAGTTCTTC
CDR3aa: CSARDRKRESNEQFF

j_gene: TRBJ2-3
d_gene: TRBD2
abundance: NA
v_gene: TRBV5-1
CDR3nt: TGCGCCAGCAGCCGGGGGGTCCTCCCCACAGATACGCAGTATTTT
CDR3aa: CASSRGVLPTDTQYF

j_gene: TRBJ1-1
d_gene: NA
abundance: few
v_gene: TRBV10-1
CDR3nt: TGCGCCAGCAGTGGAGAATACGAAGAAGCTTTCTTT
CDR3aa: CASSGEYEEAFF

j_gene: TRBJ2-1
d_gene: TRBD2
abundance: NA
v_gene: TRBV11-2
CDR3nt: TGTGCCAGCAGCTTAACAGGACTAGCGGGGGCCAGCTCCTACAATGAGCAGTTCTTC
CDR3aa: CASSLTGLAGASSYNEQFF

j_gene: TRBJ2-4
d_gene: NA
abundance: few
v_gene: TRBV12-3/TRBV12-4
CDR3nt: TGTGCCAGCAGTTCCGGGGACATTCAGTACTTC
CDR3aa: CASSSGDIQYF

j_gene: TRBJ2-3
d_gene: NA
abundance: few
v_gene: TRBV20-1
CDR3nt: TGCAGTGCTAGGACAGCAGGCACAGATACGCAGTATTTT
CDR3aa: CSARTAGTDTQYF

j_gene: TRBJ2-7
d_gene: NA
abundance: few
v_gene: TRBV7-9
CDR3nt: TGTGCCAGCACCCTACAGAGTGGGCCATACGAGCAGTACTTC
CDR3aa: CASTLQSGPYEQYF

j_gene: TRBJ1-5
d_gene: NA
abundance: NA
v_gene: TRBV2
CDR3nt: TGTGCCAGCAGTGAAGGAGGGGGGGCGCCCCAGCATTTT
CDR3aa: CASSEGGGAPQHF

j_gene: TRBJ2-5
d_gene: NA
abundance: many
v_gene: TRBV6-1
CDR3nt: TGTGCCAGCAGGAGAGAGACCCAGTACTTC
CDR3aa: CASRRETQYF

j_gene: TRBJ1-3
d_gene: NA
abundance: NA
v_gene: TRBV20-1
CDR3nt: TGCAGTGCTAGAGATCCCCGGGGATCTGGAAACACCATATATTTT
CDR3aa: CSARDPRGSGNTIYF

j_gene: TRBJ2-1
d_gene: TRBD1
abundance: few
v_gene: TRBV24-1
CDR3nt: TGTGCCACCAGTGATTTTGGGGACAGGGGTGACAATGAGCAGTTCTTC
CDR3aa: CATSDFGDRGDNEQFF